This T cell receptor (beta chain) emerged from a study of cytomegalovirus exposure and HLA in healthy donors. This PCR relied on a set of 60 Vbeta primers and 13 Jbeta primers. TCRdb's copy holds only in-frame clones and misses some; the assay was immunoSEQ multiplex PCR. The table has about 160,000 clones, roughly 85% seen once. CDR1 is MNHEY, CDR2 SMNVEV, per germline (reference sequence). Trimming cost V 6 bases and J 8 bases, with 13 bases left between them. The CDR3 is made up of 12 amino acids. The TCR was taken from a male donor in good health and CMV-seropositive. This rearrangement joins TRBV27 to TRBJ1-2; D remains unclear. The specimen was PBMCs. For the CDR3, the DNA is TGTGCCAGCAGCTCCGCGGTTGGGGGCTACACCTTC. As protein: CASSSAVGGYTF.